These 9 T cell receptor beta chains were sequenced from one sample in a study of blood T cell repertoires in COVID-19. Method: immunoSEQ multiplex PCR; TCRdb's copy keeps in-frame clones and lacks some. In the table there are 260,000 or so clones, 81% of which are singletons. Sequencing input: peripheral blood. Every receptor here comes from a woman of 80 years or more with COVID-19, enrolled during active disease.

The rearrangement joins TRBV3-1 (or the pseudogene TRBV3-2) to TRBJ1-4; D is possibly TRBD1 (6 bases). Germline-derived CDR1 and CDR2 are LGHDT and YNNKEL (reference sequence). The V end was cut by 4 bases, the J end by 0 bases, with 12 bases between. This CDR3 has 16 amino acids. This chain's CDR3 is CASSLDRRSTNEKLFF. The CDR3 DNA sequence: TGTGCCAGCAGCCTCGACAGGCGCTCAACTAATGAAAAACTGTTTTTT.

The chain is built from TRBV7-3 and TRBJ2-1; D gene ambiguous. This CDR3 is 14 amino acids long. V was pared by 4 bases and J by 3 bases, with 10 bases between. Germline V gives CDR1 SGHTA, CDR2 FQGTGA. CDR3 in amino acids: CASSSPGSYNEQFF. CDR3 in DNA: TGTGCCAGCAGCTCCCCGGGTAGCTACAATGAGCAGTTCTTC.

This chain uses TRBV5-1 with TRBJ2-7, with D tentatively TRBD1 (5 bases). The ends were cut back, 2 bases at V and 7 bases at J, with 13 bases in the middle. CDR1 is SGHRS, CDR2 YFSETQ, per germline. The CDR3 covers 13 residues. The CDR3 sequence is CASSFGAYREQYF. The DNA of the CDR3 is TGCGCCAGCAGCTTTGGGGCTTATAGGGAGCAGTACTTC. Filled out from reference TRBV5-1 and TRBJ2-7, the complete variable domain reads KAGVTQTPRYLIKTRGQQVTLSCSPISGHRSVSWYQQTPGQGLQFLFEYFSETQRNKGNFPGRFSGRQFSNSRSEMNVSTLELGDSALYLCASSFGAYREQYFGPGTRLTVT.

Note on this clone: A read error may account for a junction end that differs from germline. The rearrangement links TRBV5-6 to TRBJ1-2; tentative D call: TRBD1 (5 bases). The CDR3 is 14 amino acids. Germline V lookup: CDR1 SGHDT, CDR2 YYEEEE. CDR3 sequence: CASSLNRLGYDYTF. CDR3 nucleotides: TGTGCCAGCAGCTTGAACAGGTTGGGATATGACTACACCTTC.

This sequence joins TRBV6-2 or TRBV6-3 and TRBJ2-6; D possibly corresponds to TRBD1 (5 bases). The CDR3 covers 17 residues. Germline V CDR1 and CDR2: MNHEY, SVGEGT. The germline V and J ends were trimmed by 2 bases and 2 bases, with 13 bases remaining between them. This CDR3 reads CASSYTGHIAGANVLTF. Written as DNA, the CDR3 is TGTGCCAGCAGTTACACAGGACATATTGCTGGGGCCAACGTCCTGACTTTC.

The CDR3 coding sequence is TGCGCCAGCAGTGAGATTGGACTAGCGGGGGGGAAAGAGACCCAGTACTTC. Protein: CASSEIGLAGGKETQYF. The V and J genes are TRBV10-2 and TRBJ2-5; 15 bases are shared with TRBD2. Germline V gene sequence: CDR1 WSHSY, CDR2 SAAADI. V lost 2 bases, J lost 3 bases, and 4 bases stayed unmatched. This CDR3 is built from 17 residues.

This chain uses TRBV7-8 with TRBJ2-1; D might be TRBD2 (6 bases). The V end lost 1 base, the J end lost 12 bases, and 16 bases lay between the germline ends. CDR1 is SGHVS, CDR2 FQNEAQ, per germline. This CDR3 contains 14 residues. CDR3 coding DNA: TGTGCCAGCAGCTTAGAGGGAGGAGGGGCCCGGCAGTTCTTC. It codes for CASSLEGGGARQFF.

The chain couples TRBV19 to TRBJ2-2; 8 bases agree with TRBD1. The V and J ends lost 2 bases and 4 bases, in that order; junction bases with no gene match: 0. CDR1 and CDR2 (germline): LNHDA, SQIVND (reference sequence). This CDR3 has 14 amino acids. DNA of the CDR3: TGTGCCAGTAGTATAACAGGGGGCACCGGGGAGCTGTTTTTT. Its protein is CASSITGGTGELFF.

The CDR3 nucleotides are TGCGCCAGCAGCTTCCCAGGGGGGTCCTACGAGCAGTACTTC. Its protein is CASSFPGGSYEQYF. V usage is TRBV5-1 and J usage is TRBJ2-7; tentatively, D is TRBD1 (7 bases). Per the germline V gene, CDR1 is SGHRS and CDR2 is YFSETQ. The CDR3 runs 14 residues. Between the trimmed V and J ends, which lost 2 bases and 1 base, there was a span of 10 bases.